The 32 T cell receptor beta chains presented below share a single source sample, sequenced in a study of blood T cell repertoires in COVID-19. Repertoires were generated with immunoSEQ multiplex PCR, while TCRdb's copy carries only in-frame clones and drops some. This sample has about 28,000 clones, with 89% found just once. Source material: peripheral blood. The source of these receptors is a human donor with acute or convalescent COVID-19. The donor label of this sample is uncertain.

This clone came up once. The rearrangement joins TRBV2 to TRBJ2-3, with D perhaps matching TRBD2 (5 bases). The germline V gene has CDR1 SNHLY and CDR2 FYNNEI. There are 14 residues in the CDR3. Trimming removed 7 bases at V and 4 bases at J, with 15 bases between. CDR3 coding DNA: TGTGCCAGCATTAGGACTGGCCGTGCAGATACGCAGTATTTT. Residues: CASIRTGRADTQYF.

This chain links TRBV18 with TRBJ1-1; D is unresolved. The CDR3 sequence is 14 residues long. Germline V CDR1 and CDR2: KGHSH, LQKENI. Trimming shortened V by 4 bases and J by 11 bases, and 20 bases separated the two germline ends. CDR3 amino acids: CASSQTDSPAGAFF. The DNA of the CDR3 is TGTGCCAGCTCACAAACCGACTCGCCCGCCGGGGCTTTCTTT.

The CDR3 sequence is CASSPPASRQETQYF. The DNA for the CDR3 is TGTGCCAGCTCACCACCTGCTAGTCGGCAAGAGACCCAGTACTTC. This chain uses TRBV18 with TRBJ2-5; D not resolved. Germline V gene lookup returns CDR1 KGHSH and CDR2 LQKENI. Trimming stripped 0 bases from V and 2 bases from J, with 10 bases between. CDR3 length: 15 residues.

The rearrangement joins TRBV7-3 to TRBJ2-3; maybe TRBD2 (7 bases). Germline V lookup: CDR1 SGHTA, CDR2 FQGTGA. This CDR3 has 15 residues. V was clipped by 6 bases and J by 2 bases, with 15 bases between them. The CDR3 reads CASSQGTTHTDTQYF. CDR3 DNA: TGTGCCAGCAGTCAGGGGACTACCCACACAGATACGCAGTATTTT.

The chain joins TRBV11-2 to TRBJ1-1; tentative D call: TRBD1 (6 bases). The ends were cut back, 4 bases at V and 4 bases at J, with 16 bases in the middle. In germline, CDR1 is SGHAT, CDR2 FQNNGV. The CDR3 sequence is 15 residues long. CDR3: CASSSSGGFSTEAFF. For the CDR3, the DNA is TGTGCCAGCAGCTCCTCGGGGGGCTTCAGCACTGAAGCTTTCTTT.

The CDR3 spells CASSTWTGRGTDTQYF. DNA of the CDR3: TGTGCCAGCAGCACTTGGACAGGGAGGGGCACAGATACGCAGTATTTT. V is TRBV7-9 and J is TRBJ2-3, with a possible D match to TRBD1 (8 bases). V was cut by 5 bases and J by 1 base, with 16 bases left in between. The CDR3 is made up of 16 amino acids. CDR1 is SEHNR, CDR2 FQNEAQ, per germline (reference sequence).

This chain connects TRBV12-5 to TRBJ2-6; TRBD1 matches at 9 bases. This CDR3 region has 16 residues. Germline CDR1 LGHNT, CDR2 FRNRAP. Trimming removed 5 bases from V and 0 bases from J; junction bases left unmatched: 2. The CDR3: CASGVTGGSGANVLTF. DNA for the CDR3: TGTGCTAGTGGTGTGACAGGGGGCTCTGGGGCCAACGTCCTGACTTTC.

The chain joins TRBV2 to TRBJ2-3, with 9 bases identical to TRBD2. Germline V gene lookup returns CDR1 SNHLY and CDR2 FYNNEI. Trimming at V came to 5 bases and at J to 1 base, leaving 7 bases not matched to a gene. CDR3 length: 16 amino acids. This chain's CDR3 is CASSFLASGGTDTQYF. CDR3 sequence (DNA): TGTGCCAGCAGTTTTCTCGCTAGCGGGGGCACAGATACGCAGTATTTT.

The gene calls are TRBV12-3 or TRBV12-4 and TRBJ2-7; tentative D call: TRBD1 (6 bases). V lost 7 bases, J lost 4 bases, and 11 bases lay in between. CDR3 length: 12 residues. CDR3: CASTLDRYEQYF. CDR3 nucleotide sequence: TGTGCCAGCACCCTAGACAGGTACGAGCAGTACTTC.

This clone has just one count. The chain combines TRBV20-1 with TRBJ1-5; D is unclear. The germline V gene has CDR1 DFQATT and CDR2 SNEGSKA (reference sequence). V lost 3 bases, J lost 0 bases, and 9 bases lay in between. The CDR3 is made up of 14 amino acids. As DNA, the CDR3 is TGCAGTGCTAGTTCTGGAGTTAGCAATCAGCCCCAGCATTTT. This codes for CSASSGVSNQPQHF.

The rearrangement uses TRBV7-6 and TRBJ2-3, with 11 bases identical to TRBD2. V was pared by 2 bases and J by 4 bases, with 11 bases of the junction left unmatched. This CDR3 comprises 18 residues. CDR1 is SGHVS, CDR2 FNYEAQ, per germline. The DNA for the CDR3 is TGTGCCAGCAGCTTACGGGACTTAGCGGGGGGGCTCGCAGATACGCAGTATTTT. This sequence encodes CASSLRDLAGGLADTQYF.

This clone was observed a single time. The rearrangement uses TRBV6-6 and TRBJ1-2, with D perhaps matching TRBD1 (5 bases). Between the trimmed V and J ends, which lost 2 bases and 8 bases, there was a span of 15 bases. The CDR3 is 14 residues long. CDR1 MNHNY and CDR2 SVGAGI come from the germline V gene (reference sequence). CDR3 sequence reads: CASSYDPEGLGYTF. The CDR3 nucleotides are TGTGCCAGCAGTTACGACCCGGAGGGACTCGGCTACACCTTC.

V usage is TRBV7-2 and J usage is TRBJ2-3, with 13 bases matching TRBD2. The germline V gene encodes CDR1 SGHTA and CDR2 FQGNSA. J gave up 5 bases and V 5 bases, and 7 bases lay outside the gene matches. The CDR3 extends over 16 amino acids. CDR3 amino acids: CASSPGLAGAGDTQYF. CDR3 nucleotide sequence: TGTGCCAGCAGCCCAGGACTAGCGGGAGCCGGAGATACGCAGTATTTT.

The V and J genes are TRBV3-1 (or the pseudogene TRBV3-2) and TRBJ1-2, with 9 bases matching TRBD1. The CDR3 length is 16 residues. Trimming cost V 6 bases and J 2 bases; bases outside gene matches: 10. Germline assignment: CDR1 LGHDT and CDR2 YNNKEL (reference sequence). The CDR3 spells CASRPTWTGENYGYTF. CDR3 DNA: TGTGCCAGCAGACCCACATGGACAGGGGAGAACTATGGCTACACCTTC.

The chain uses TRBV10-1 and TRBJ2-1; possible D gene TRBD2, 6 bases. Germline V gene sequence: CDR1 WNHNN, CDR2 SYGVQD (reference sequence). V lost 4 bases and J lost 4, with 11 bases in between. This CDR3 has 14 residues. CDR3 amino acids: CASSVASEYNEQFF. As DNA, the CDR3 is TGCGCCAGCAGTGTAGCTAGCGAGTACAATGAGCAGTTCTTC.

V gene TRBV2 combines with J gene TRBJ1-6; 7 nucleotides align to TRBD1. After removal of 7 bases from V and 7 bases from J, the junction contained 13 bases not matched to a gene. There are 16 residues in the CDR3. The germline gives CDR1 SNHLY, CDR2 FYNNEI. The CDR3 DNA is TGTGCCAGCACCCCCTTAGGGGGCCGTGGGAATTCACCCCTCCACTTT. Protein product: CASTPLGGRGNSPLHF.

This chain uses TRBV13 with TRBJ1-1, with 11 nucleotides matching TRBD1. The CDR3 has 15 amino acids. CDR1 and CDR2 from the germline V gene are PRHDT and FYEKMQ (reference sequence). Unmatched junction bases numbered 3, after V lost 1 base and J lost 5 bases. In nucleotides, the CDR3 is TGTGCCAGCAGCTTAGTGGACAGGGGGCTTACTGAAGCTTTCTTT. It encodes CASSLVDRGLTEAFF.

This rearrangement joins TRBV4-2 to TRBJ2-7, with 7 bases identical to TRBD1. This CDR3 spans 16 amino acids. V lost 5 bases, J lost 1 base, and 11 bases stayed unmatched. The germline gives CDR1 LGHNA, CDR2 YNFKEQ. The CDR3 DNA reads TGTGCCAGCAGCAAGCACGCCGGGACAGAGTCCTACGAGCAGTACTTC. Amino acid sequence: CASSKHAGTESYEQYF.

This chain uses TRBV5-1 with TRBJ2-5; 8 bases agree with TRBD1. The CDR3 is 14 amino acids. From germline, CDR1 is SGHRS and CDR2 YFSETQ. Germline trimming cut 3 bases from V and 4 bases from J; bases unmatched to any gene: 5. The CDR3 is CASSSRTGRETQYF. The DNA for the CDR3 is TGCGCCAGCAGCTCAAGGACAGGGCGAGAGACCCAGTACTTC.

This chain uses TRBV4-1 with TRBJ2-1; 13 nucleotides line up with TRBD2. V shed 0 bases and J 2 bases; nucleotides not matched to a gene: 1. The CDR3 is 17 residues long. The germline gives CDR1 MGHRA, CDR2 YSYEKL. CDR3 region: CASSQETSGRAYNEQFF. CDR3 DNA sequence: TGCGCCAGCAGCCAAGAAACTAGCGGGAGGGCCTACAATGAGCAGTTCTTC.

This clone turned up a few times. The V gene is TRBV6-6, the J gene TRBJ1-6, with D possibly being TRBD1 (5 bases). This CDR3 comprises 15 residues. Germline V gene sequence: CDR1 MNHNY, CDR2 SVGAGI (reference sequence). Trimming took off 2 bases at V and 9 bases at J, with 14 bases between the two ends. In DNA form, the CDR3 reads TGTGCCAGCAGTTACGTGACAGTGTCAGGTTCACCCCTCCACTTT. This sequence encodes CASSYVTVSGSPLHF.

The genes are TRBV11-2 and TRBJ1-5, with D maybe TRBD1 (6 bases). Germline V CDR1 and CDR2: SGHAT, FQNNGV. V was cut by 0 bases and J by 6 bases, with 12 bases left in between. CDR3 length: 15 residues. CDR3 sequence (DNA): TGTGCCAGCAGCTTAGATTGGGGGCGAGGTCAGCCCCAGCATTTT. Translated, it gives CASSLDWGRGQPQHF.

The chain combines TRBV5-1 with TRBJ2-2; D unresolved. The germline V and J ends were trimmed by 0 bases and 6 bases, with 9 bases remaining between them. Germline values: CDR1 SGHRS, CDR2 YFSETQ. This CDR3 contains 14 residues. CDR3 residues: CASSLASEAGELFF. As DNA, the CDR3 is TGCGCCAGCAGCTTGGCCTCTGAGGCCGGGGAGCTGTTTTTT.

The chain couples TRBV11-2 to TRBJ1-1, with D possibly being TRBD1 (6 bases). This CDR3 spans 15 amino acids. In germline, CDR1 is SGHAT, CDR2 FQNNGV. Trimming left V 1 base short and J 1 base short, with 10 bases between. The CDR3 region has the DNA TGTGCCAGCAGCTTAGGACAGGTTACGAACACTGAAGCTTTCTTT. Translating gives CASSLGQVTNTEAFF. Together with reference TRBV11-2 and TRBJ1-1, the CDR3 gives the full variable domain: EAGVAQSPRYKIIEKRQSVAFWCNPISGHATLYWYQQILGQGPKLLIQFQNNGVVDDSQLPKDRFSAERLKGVDSTLKIQPAKLEDSAVYLCASSLGQVTNTEAFFGQGTRLTVV.

This rearrangement joins TRBV7-6 to TRBJ2-1, with 9 bases identical to TRBD1. The CDR3 consists of 15 residues. The germline V gene has CDR1 SGHVS and CDR2 FNYEAQ. Trimming cost V 2 bases and J 8 bases; bases outside gene matches: 7. CDR3 loop: CASSLKDRGGHEQFF. CDR3 coding DNA: TGTGCCAGCAGCTTAAAAGACAGGGGGGGACATGAGCAGTTCTTC.

This clone has only one observation. The rearrangement joins TRBV5-1 to TRBJ1-3; the D gene is possibly TRBD1 (6 bases). Germline CDR1 and CDR2: SGHRS and YFSETQ. The CDR3 sequence is 16 residues long. V was pared by 0 bases and J by 2 bases, with 12 bases between. This chain's CDR3 is CASSLEAGAAGNTIYF. As DNA, the CDR3 is TGCGCCAGCAGCTTGGAAGCAGGGGCTGCTGGAAACACCATATATTTT.

The chain uses TRBV20-1 and TRBJ2-1; the D gene is possibly TRBD2 (5 bases). Trimming cost V 3 bases and J 0 bases, with 9 bases left between them. This CDR3 has 14 amino acids. CDR1 and CDR2 (germline): DFQATT, SNEGSKA (reference sequence). CDR3 in amino acids: CSASRGRSYNEQFF. CDR3 coding DNA: TGCAGTGCTAGTCGAGGGCGCTCCTACAATGAGCAGTTCTTC.

The genes are TRBV11-2 and TRBJ1-6, with a tentative D call TRBD1 (5 bases). CDR3 size: 16 residues. Trimming pared 4 bases from V and 9 bases from J, leaving 19 bases between. Germline CDR1 is SGHAT and CDR2 is FQNNGV. DNA for the CDR3: TGTGCCAGCAGCTACTGGGGCTCAGGCGAGTTTTCACCCCTCCACTTT. It encodes CASSYWGSGEFSPLHF.

This clone came up once. V usage is TRBV18 and J usage is TRBJ2-5; D uncertain. The CDR3 has 13 amino acids. Trimming took 2 bases from V and 2 from J, leaving 6 bases between them. Germline V gene lookup returns CDR1 KGHSH and CDR2 LQKENI. Here the CDR3 reads CASSPTVQETQYF. The CDR3 nucleotides are TGTGCCAGCTCACCAACAGTGCAAGAGACCCAGTACTTC. The variable domain in full, completed from reference TRBV18 and TRBJ2-5, reads NAGVMQNPRHLVRRRGQEARLRCSPMKGHSHVYWYRQLPEEGLKFMVYLQKENIIDESGMPKERFSAEFPKEGPSILRIQQVVRGDSAAYFCASSPTVQETQYFGPGTRLLVL.

The gene calls are TRBV5-1 and TRBJ2-7, with 8 bases aligning to TRBD2. Germline CDR1 and CDR2: SGHRS and YFSETQ. This CDR3 has 14 amino acids. The CDR3 region has the DNA TGCCCCAGCAAGCCGACGGGGGGGCCTTACGAGCAGTACGTC. Translating it yields CPSKPTGGPYEQYV.

The chain is built from TRBV2 and TRBJ2-5, with TRBD2 matching over 13 bases. The CDR3 is made up of 14 amino acids. CDR1 is SNHLY, CDR2 FYNNEI, per germline. The ends lost 6 bases at V and 7 bases at J; junction bases unmatched: 5. CDR3 in DNA: TGTGCCAGCAGGATGGGACTAGCGGGAATGACCCAGTACTTC. Protein sequence: CASRMGLAGMTQYF.

The chain links TRBV4-1 to TRBJ1-5, with a weak D call TRBD1 (6 bases). The CDR3 is 14 residues long. The V gene's germline CDR1 is MGHRA and CDR2 YSYEKL. V lost 4 bases and J 4 bases, leaving 11 bases between the germline ends. The DNA of the CDR3 is TGCGCCAGCAGCCTCGGACAGATAAATCAGCCCCAGCATTTT. This encodes CASSLGQINQPQHF.